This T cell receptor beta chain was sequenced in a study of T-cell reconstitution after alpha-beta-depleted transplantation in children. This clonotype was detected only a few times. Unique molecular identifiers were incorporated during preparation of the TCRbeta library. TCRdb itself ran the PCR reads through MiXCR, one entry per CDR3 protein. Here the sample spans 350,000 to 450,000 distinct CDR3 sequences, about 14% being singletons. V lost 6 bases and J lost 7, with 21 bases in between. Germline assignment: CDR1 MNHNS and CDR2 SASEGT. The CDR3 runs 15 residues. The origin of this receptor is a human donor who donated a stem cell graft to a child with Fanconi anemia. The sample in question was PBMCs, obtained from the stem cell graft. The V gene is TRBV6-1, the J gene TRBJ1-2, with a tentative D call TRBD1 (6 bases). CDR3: CASSEHRALGVGYTF. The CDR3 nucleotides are TGTGCCAGCAGCGAGCACAGGGCCCTCGGGGTTGGCTACACCTTC.